Below, 14 T cell receptor beta chains from the same sample are listed, as sequenced in a study of shared clonotypes between healthy human individuals. Some clones are missing from TCRdb's copy, which holds only in-frame ones; the method was immunoSEQ multiplex PCR. Seen here are approximately 2.1 million clones, over 85% observed once, and the top ten hold around 0.4%. Source material: naive CD4+ T cells from PBMCs. Subset noted: CD45RA+ positively selected. All receptors derive from a man aged 18-30 years in good health. Some clones in this sample may be carry-over from other donors' samples.

The gene calls are TRBV27 and TRBJ1-3, with a tentative D call TRBD1 (5 bases). Trimming cost V 2 bases and J 4 bases, with 6 bases left between them. The germline CDR1 and CDR2 sequences are MNHEY and SMNVEV (reference sequence). The CDR3 consists of 13 residues. The CDR3: CASSLNRGNTIYF. In DNA, the CDR3 is TGTGCCAGCAGTTTAAACAGGGGAAACACCATATATTTT.

The chain employs TRBV29-1 and TRBJ1-1; 7 positions match TRBD1. V was clipped by 5 bases and J by 0 bases; unmatched bases: 3. CDR3 length: 13 amino acids. Per germline, CDR1 SQVTM and CDR2 ANQGSEA. The CDR3 nucleotides are TGCAGCGTTAGGGGGCTGATGAACACTGAAGCTTTCTTT. Translated: CSVRGLMNTEAFF.

This clone showed up just a few times. The chain joins TRBV30 to TRBJ1-1; D perhaps matches TRBD1 (5 bases). Germline V lookup: CDR1 GTSNPN, CDR2 SVGIG (reference sequence). This CDR3 comprises 13 residues. The V end lost 5 bases, the J end lost 0 bases, and 10 bases lay between the germline ends. The CDR3 bases are TGTGCCTGGCTAGACAGCCTGAACACTGAAGCTTTCTTT. Translation gives CAWLDSLNTEAFF.

J is TRBJ2-5 and V is TRBV5-6; no definite D call. This CDR3 spans 16 amino acids. Per the germline V gene, CDR1 is SGHDT and CDR2 is YYEEEE. Trimming took off 0 bases at V and 4 bases at J, with 16 bases between the two ends. The CDR3 sequence: CASSLESGRRAETQYF. The CDR3 region has the DNA TGTGCCAGCAGCTTGGAATCCGGCAGGCGAGCAGAGACCCAGTACTTC.

This chain links TRBV9 with TRBJ2-5; TRBD1 might be the D (6 bases). The germline CDR1 and CDR2 sequences are SGDLS and YYNGEE. This CDR3 is built from 15 residues. The V end was cut by 3 bases, the J end by 2 bases, with 14 bases between. CDR3: CASSASGQPQETQYF. CDR3 nucleotides: TGTGCCAGCAGCGCCTCAGGACAGCCACAAGAGACCCAGTACTTC.

J is TRBJ2-7 and V is TRBV21-1; the table's D call, TRBD2, was not checked against the DNA. TRBV21-1 is noted as a pseudogene. The CDR3 loop spans 16 amino acids. In DNA, the CDR3 is TGTGCCAGCAGCAAAGCCGGGACTAGCGGGAGCTGCGAGCAGTACTTC. This encodes CASSKAGTSGSCEQYF.

The chain is built from TRBV28 and TRBJ2-1; D is possibly TRBD2 (5 bases). The CDR3 totals 15 residues. CDR1 and CDR2 (germline): MDHEN, SYDVKM. V lost 3 bases to trimming and J lost 3 bases, with 12 bases between them. This CDR3 is CASSFASLDYNEQFF. CDR3 nucleotide sequence: TGTGCCAGCAGTTTTGCTAGCCTAGACTACAATGAGCAGTTCTTC.

The chain has TRBV7-2 and TRBJ2-7, with a possible D match to TRBD2 (6 bases). Germline V gene data show CDR1 as SGHTA and CDR2 as FQGNSA. Trimming shortened V by 1 base and J by 7 bases, and 11 bases separated the two germline ends. The CDR3 runs to 13 residues. Written as DNA, the CDR3 is TGTGCCAGCAGCTTAGGGCTAGCGAGGGAGCAGTACTTC. It yields the protein CASSLGLAREQYF.

The chain employs TRBV28 and TRBJ2-1; D might be TRBD1 (7 bases). This CDR3 region has 14 residues. V was clipped by 3 bases and J by 5 bases, with 11 bases between them. Germline lookup yields CDR1 MDHEN and CDR2 SYDVKM. CDR3 sequence (DNA): TGTGCCAGCAGTTTGACAGGGAGGCACAATGAGCAGTTCTTC. This translates into CASSLTGRHNEQFF.

CDR3: CATSGGVRTYEQYF. Here the CDR3 DNA reads TGTGCCACCAGCGGTGGGGTCAGGACCTACGAGCAGTACTTC. This rearrangement joins TRBV15 to TRBJ2-7; D remains ambiguous. The V end was cut by 5 bases, the J end by 2 bases, with 13 bases between. The CDR3 has 14 residues. Germline loops: CDR1 LNHNV, CDR2 YYDKDF (reference sequence).

The V and J genes are TRBV18 and TRBJ2-7; D gene uncertain. V dropped 6 bases and J dropped 0 bases, with 9 bases sitting between them. The CDR3 extends over 13 amino acids. Per germline, CDR1 KGHSH and CDR2 LQKENI. The CDR3 nucleotides read TGTGCCAGCTCTCAACAGCGCTCCTACGAGCAGTACTTC. Amino acid sequence: CASSQQRSYEQYF.

The chain joins TRBV13 to TRBJ2-2, with TRBD2 identical over 12 bases. Germline V gene data show CDR1 as PRHDT and CDR2 as FYEKMQ (reference sequence). This CDR3 has 17 amino acids. The V segment lost 8 bases and the J segment 3 bases; nucleotides outside the gene matches: 10. In DNA form, the CDR3 reads TGTGCCAGCCCATCTAATCGACTAGCGGGAGACACCGGGGAGCTGTTTTTT. It codes for CASPSNRLAGDTGELFF.

V and J are TRBV19 and TRBJ2-1; 7 bases align to TRBD1. The CDR3 extends over 15 amino acids. CDR1 is LNHDA and CDR2 is SQIVND in the germline V gene (reference sequence). Unmatched junction bases numbered 5, after V lost 5 bases and J lost 1 base. The CDR3 region has the DNA TGTGCCAGTAGTGCCCAGGGGGAATCCTACAATGAGCAGTTCTTC. As protein: CASSAQGESYNEQFF.

A note on this clone: Distinct nucleotide sequences in the sample also encode this CDR3. The V gene is TRBV7-2, the J gene TRBJ2-1, with D hard to call. This CDR3 is 13 amino acids long. CDR1 is SGHTA, CDR2 FQGNSA, per germline. Trimming removed 4 bases from V and 3 bases from J, with 7 bases in between. The CDR3 DNA follows: TGTGCCAGCAGCTCCTCTTTCTACAATGAGCAGTTCTTC. It yields the protein CASSSSFYNEQFF.